This TCR beta chain was observed in a study of blood T cell repertoires in COVID-19. Study-level background: Sources were T cells, B-cell-depleted T cells, or PBMCs; the material itself was cDNA or gDNA.

Germline V CDR1 and CDR2: MNHNY, SVGAGI (reference sequence). The CDR3 is 11 residues long. Seattle-derived patients entered the study during active infection and were followed longitudinally. Produced via immunoSEQ multiplex PCR; TCRdb's table is partial and in-frame only. This sample has about 370,000 clones, with roughly 90% found just once. Sequencing input: peripheral blood. V gene TRBV6-6 combines with J gene TRBJ1-5, with D unclear. The sequence was collected from a woman in her thirties with COVID-19, enrolled during active disease. CDR3 DNA: TGTGCAGGGCGGGGAAGTGGGCCCCAGCATTTT. Its translation is CAGRGSGPQHF.